Below, 21 T cell receptor beta chains from the same sample are listed, as sequenced in a study of cytomegalovirus exposure and HLA in healthy donors. Primers: 60 Vbeta forward and 13 Jbeta reverse. Method: immunoSEQ multiplex PCR; TCRdb's copy keeps in-frame clones and lacks some. The sample has about 120,000 clones. Sequenced material: PBMCs. The receptors come from a man aged 35-49 years in good health and CMV-seropositive.

The chain has TRBV7-3 and TRBJ1-1; unclear D gene. Trimming removed 1 base from V and 1 base from J, with 10 bases in between. The CDR3 has 15 residues. Germline V lookup: CDR1 SGHTA, CDR2 FQGTGA. CDR3 protein: CASSLIAVTNTEAFF. The CDR3 bases are TGTGCCAGCAGCTTAATTGCAGTCACGAACACTGAAGCTTTCTTT.

V gene TRBV30 combines with J gene TRBJ2-7; 7 bases line up with TRBD2. This CDR3 comprises 14 residues. With 0 bases clipped from V and 2 bases from J, the junction kept 4 bases outside the gene matches. Germline CDR1 is GTSNPN and CDR2 is SVGIG (reference sequence). CDR3 DNA: TGTGCCTGGAGTGTTGCTAGCGGTACCTACGAGCAGTACTTC. This gives the protein CAWSVASGTYEQYF.

The gene calls are TRBV4-1 and TRBJ2-1, with 10 bases that match TRBD2. The CDR3 contains 16 residues. CDR1 and CDR2 from the germline V gene are MGHRA and YSYEKL. V lost 2 bases, J lost 8 bases, and 9 bases stayed unmatched. CDR3 nucleotides: TGCGCCAGCAGCCAAACCGGACTAGCGGATCTATATGAGCAGTTCTTC. Translated, it gives CASSQTGLADLYEQFF.

The chain has TRBV7-9 and TRBJ1-4; 8 nucleotides align to TRBD1. Unmatched junction bases numbered 22, after V lost 5 bases and J lost 8 bases. This CDR3 is 19 amino acids long. CDR1 and CDR2 (germline): SEHNR, FQNEAQ (reference sequence). In DNA form, the CDR3 reads TGTGCCAGCAGCCAGACGGACAGGGCTCGCCTCACCCGTGACGAAAAACTGTTTTTT. This encodes CASSQTDRARLTRDEKLFF.

As regards this clone: A read error may account for a junction end that differs from germline. The chain joins TRBV13 to TRBJ2-3; weak D call: TRBD1 (6 bases). This CDR3 is built from 13 residues. Germline assignment: CDR1 PRHDT and CDR2 FYEKMQ (reference sequence). The CDR3 DNA follows: TGTGCCAGCAGCCTAGGGACACGGGATACGCAGTATTTT. Protein sequence: CASSLGTRDTQYF.

J is TRBJ2-3 and V is TRBV4-1; D perhaps matches TRBD2 (6 bases). Germline CDR1 is MGHRA and CDR2 is YSYEKL. V lost 4 bases and J 3 bases, leaving 14 bases between the germline ends. This CDR3 has 15 amino acids. The CDR3 region is CASSPGGESTDTQYF. In DNA, the CDR3 is TGCGCCAGCAGCCCGGGCGGGGAATCGACAGATACGCAGTATTTT.

This sequence joins TRBV5-1 and TRBJ2-1; TRBD2 agrees at 7 bases. V shed 4 bases, J shed 2 bases, and the junction held 6 bases outside the gene matches. This CDR3 region has 15 residues. Germline V gene sequence: CDR1 SGHRS, CDR2 YFSETQ. CDR3 nucleotides: TGCGCCAGCAGCACAACTAGCGAAGCCTACAATGAGCAGTTCTTC. Protein product: CASSTTSEAYNEQFF. Together with reference TRBV5-1 and TRBJ2-1, the CDR3 gives the full variable domain: KAGVTQTPRYLIKTRGQQVTLSCSPISGHRSVSWYQQTPGQGLQFLFEYFSETQRNKGNFPGRFSGRQFSNSRSEMNVSTLELGDSALYLCASSTTSEAYNEQFFGPGTRLTVL.

This rearrangement joins TRBV11-2 to TRBJ1-1, with 7 positions matching TRBD1. J gave up 6 bases and V 2 bases, and 3 bases lay outside the gene matches. CDR1 SGHAT and CDR2 FQNNGV come from the germline V gene. The length of the CDR3 is 13 residues. CDR3 coding DNA: TGTGCCAGCAGCTTATCGAGGGGGCCTGAAGCTTTCTTT. Its translation is CASSLSRGPEAFF.

V is TRBV29-1 and J is TRBJ1-1; D gene uncertain. V was trimmed by 7 bases and J by 2 bases, leaving 5 bases between them. Germline V gene lookup returns CDR1 SQVTM and CDR2 ANQGSEA. This CDR3 spans 10 amino acids. The CDR3 bases are TGCAGCGGTTATAACACTGAAGCTTTCTTT. Protein product: CSGYNTEAFF. Full variable domain (rest looked up from reference TRBV29-1 and TRBJ1-1): SAVISQKPSRDICQRGTSLTIQCQVDSQVTMMFWYRQQPGQSLTLIATANQGSEATYESGFVIDKFPISRPNLTFSTLTVSNMSPEDSSIYLCSGYNTEAFFGQGTRLTVV.

This rearrangement joins TRBV6-1 to TRBJ2-1, with TRBD1 matching 9 bases. The CDR3 contains 14 residues. Germline V gives CDR1 MNHNS, CDR2 SASEGT. V shed 8 bases and J 4 bases; nucleotides not matched to a gene: 6. The CDR3 is CASRRDRAYNEQFF. The CDR3 DNA is TGTGCCAGCCGGAGGGACAGGGCGTACAATGAGCAGTTCTTC.

The rearrangement uses TRBV14 and TRBJ2-7; a weak D match, TRBD1 (6 bases). Germline assignment: CDR1 SGHDN and CDR2 FVKESK. The CDR3 sequence is 14 residues long. Trimming removed 3 bases from V and 6 bases from J, with 15 bases in between. The CDR3 DNA reads TGTGCCAGCAGCCAGAAGTGGGGGCAAGGCGAGCAGTACTTC. Translating it yields CASSQKWGQGEQYF.

The V call is TRBV5-4, the J call TRBJ2-2; 10 bases fit TRBD1. This CDR3 comprises 16 residues. Germline loops: CDR1 SGHNT, CDR2 YYREEE (reference sequence). The V segment lost 0 bases and the J segment 5 bases; nucleotides outside the gene matches: 4. CDR3 residues: CASSLVGTGVTGELFF. The CDR3 nucleotides are TGTGCCAGCAGCTTGGTAGGGACAGGGGTTACCGGGGAGCTGTTTTTT.

CDR3 region: CATRNRRDGYTF. As DNA, the CDR3 is TGTGCCACCCGTAACAGGAGGGATGGCTACACCTTC. The rearrangement joins TRBV6-5 to TRBJ1-2, with D possibly being TRBD1 (5 bases). Germline values: CDR1 MNHEY, CDR2 SVGAGI. CDR3 length equals 12 residues. V was shortened by 10 bases and J by 6 bases, with 15 bases between the two germline ends.

This rearrangement joins TRBV9 to TRBJ2-3, with 7 bases identical to TRBD2. Germline CDR1 and CDR2: SGDLS and YYNGEE. The V segment lost 2 bases and the J segment 0 bases; nucleotides outside the gene matches: 6. This CDR3 has 16 residues. CDR3 DNA sequence: TGTGCCAGCAGCGTGGAGCCTAGCGGAAGCACAGATACGCAGTATTTT. The encoded protein is CASSVEPSGSTDTQYF. The full variable domain, with the rest looked up from reference TRBV9 and TRBJ2-3, is DSGVTQTPKHLITATGQRVTLRCSPRSGDLSVYWYQQSLDQGLQFLIQYYNGEERAKGNILERFSAQQFPDLHSELNLSSLELGDSALYFCASSVEPSGSTDTQYFGPGTRLTVL.

The V and J genes are TRBV6-1 and TRBJ2-1; 7 nucleotides line up with TRBD2. V dropped 2 bases and J dropped 3; count of bases not matched to a gene: 22. The CDR3 sequence is 21 residues long. CDR1 is MNHNS, CDR2 SASEGT, per germline. The CDR3 is CASSEIVDTTFLAADYNEQFF. The CDR3 nucleotides are TGTGCCAGCAGTGAAATTGTTGACACCACGTTTCTAGCGGCGGACTACAATGAGCAGTTCTTC.

V is TRBV7-3 and J is TRBJ2-7, with a tentative D call TRBD1 (5 bases). Looked up from germline, CDR1 is SGHTA and CDR2 is FQGTGA. The length of the CDR3 is 13 residues. V was clipped by 1 base and J by 3 bases, with 7 bases between them. The CDR3 bases are TGTGCCAGCAGCTTAAATCAGGGCTACGAGCAGTACTTC. It encodes CASSLNQGYEQYF.

The rearrangement uses TRBV6-6 and TRBJ2-7; no clear D. In germline, CDR1 is MNHNY, CDR2 SVGAGI (reference sequence). The germline V and J ends were trimmed by 5 bases and 5 bases, with 7 bases remaining between them. This CDR3 spans 11 amino acids. The CDR3 is CASSQINEQYF. The CDR3, as DNA: TGTGCCAGCAGTCAGATCAACGAGCAGTACTTC.

The rearrangement links TRBV9 to TRBJ2-5; possibly TRBD2 for D (6 bases). Germline assignment: CDR1 SGDLS and CDR2 YYNGEE. Trimming removed 4 bases from V and 11 bases from J, with 18 bases in between. There are 13 residues in the CDR3. The CDR3 here is CASSSQEGAVQYF. The DNA for the CDR3 is TGTGCCAGCAGCTCCCAGGAGGGCGCCGTGCAGTACTTC.

The chain carries TRBV19 and TRBJ2-2; D might be TRBD2 (5 bases). CDR3 size: 11 residues. The ends were cut back, 7 bases at V and 8 bases at J, with 8 bases in the middle. The germline CDR1 and CDR2 sequences are LNHDA and SQIVND (reference sequence). The CDR3: CASNRRGELFF. CDR3 in DNA: TGTGCCAGTAATCGGAGGGGGGAGCTGTTTTTT. Using reference TRBV19 and TRBJ2-2 for the parts outside the CDR3, the full variable domain is DGGITQSPKYLFRKEGQNVTLSCEQNLNHDAMYWYRQDPGQGLRLIYYSQIVNDFQKGDIAEGYSVSREKKESFPLTVTSAQKNPTAFYLCASNRRGELFFGEGSRLTVL.

CDR3 loop: CASSLAGGGLAEYF. The CDR3 region has the DNA TGCGCCAGCAGCTTGGCCGGAGGAGGACTAGCGGAGTACTTC. The chain is built from TRBV5-1 and TRBJ2-4; TRBD2 aligns across 10 bases. J lost 14 bases, V lost 0 bases, and 8 bases had no gene match. Germline CDR1 and CDR2: SGHRS and YFSETQ. This CDR3 region has 14 residues.

CDR3 sequence (DNA): TGTGCCAGCAGTCCTAAAGAGACCCAGTACTTC. Its protein product is CASSPKETQYF. The chain has TRBV6-6 and TRBJ2-5; no clear D. Trimming shortened V by 5 bases and J by 3 bases, and 4 bases separated the two germline ends. Germline V gene lookup returns CDR1 MNHNY and CDR2 SVGAGI (reference sequence). This CDR3 comprises 11 residues.